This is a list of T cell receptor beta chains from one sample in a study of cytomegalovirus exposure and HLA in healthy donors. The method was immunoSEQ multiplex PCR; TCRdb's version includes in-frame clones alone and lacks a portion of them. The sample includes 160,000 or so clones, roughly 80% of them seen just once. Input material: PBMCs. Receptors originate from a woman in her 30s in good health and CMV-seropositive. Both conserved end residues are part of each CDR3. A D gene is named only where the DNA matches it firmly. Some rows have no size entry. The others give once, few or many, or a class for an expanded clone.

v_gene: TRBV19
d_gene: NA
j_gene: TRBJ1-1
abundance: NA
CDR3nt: TGTGCCAGTAGTCCCCGCCCCAGGCTAGAAGCTTTCTTT
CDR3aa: CASSPRPRLEAFF

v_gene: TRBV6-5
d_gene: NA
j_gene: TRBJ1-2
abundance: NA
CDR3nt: TGTGCCAGCAGCCTTGAGAGTAACTATGGCTACACCTTC
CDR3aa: CASSLESNYGYTF

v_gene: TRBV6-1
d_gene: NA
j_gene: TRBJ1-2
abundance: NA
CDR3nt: TGTGCCAGCAGATACAGGGTGAACTATGGCTACACCTTC
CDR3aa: CASRYRVNYGYTF

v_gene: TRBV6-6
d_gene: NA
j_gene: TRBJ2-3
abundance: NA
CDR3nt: TGTGCCAGCAGTTACGAGGGCGTTCGTACAGATACGCAGTATTTT
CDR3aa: CASSYEGVRTDTQYF

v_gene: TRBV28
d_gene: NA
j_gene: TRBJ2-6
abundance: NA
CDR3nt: TGTGCCAGCAGCCCTCCCGGGACTGGGGCCAACGTCCTGACTTTC
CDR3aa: CASSPPGTGANVLTF

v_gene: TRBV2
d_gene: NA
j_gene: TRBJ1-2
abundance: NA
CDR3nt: TGTGCCAGCAGTGAAGGGGCAGGGGCCTATGGCTACACCTTC
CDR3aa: CASSEGAGAYGYTF

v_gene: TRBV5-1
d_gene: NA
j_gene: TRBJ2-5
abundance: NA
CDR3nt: TGCGCCAGCAGCTTAATACAGGGTTCGAGTGAGACCCAGTACTTC
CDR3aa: CASSLIQGSSETQYF

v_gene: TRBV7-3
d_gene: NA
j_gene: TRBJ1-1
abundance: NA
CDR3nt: TGTGCCAGCAGCTTAGGCGGGGGGAACACTGAAGCTTTCTTT
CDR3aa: CASSLGGGNTEAFF

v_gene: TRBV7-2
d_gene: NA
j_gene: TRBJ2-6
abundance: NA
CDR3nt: TGTGCCAGCAGCCCCGGGACACTCGGTGGGGCCAACGTCCTGACTTTC
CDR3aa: CASSPGTLGGANVLTF

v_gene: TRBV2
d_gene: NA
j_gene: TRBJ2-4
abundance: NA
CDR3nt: TGTGCCAGCAGTCAATCCGGGAACAAAAACATTCAGTACTTC
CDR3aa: CASSQSGNKNIQYF

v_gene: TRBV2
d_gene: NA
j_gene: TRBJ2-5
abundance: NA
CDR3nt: TGTGCCAGCAGTTACTCACCGCAAGAGACCCAGTACTTC
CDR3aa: CASSYSPQETQYF

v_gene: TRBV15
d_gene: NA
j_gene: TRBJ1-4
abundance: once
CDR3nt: TGTGCCACCAGCAGAGATCAGGCAAATGAAAAACTGTTTTTT
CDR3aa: CATSRDQANEKLFF

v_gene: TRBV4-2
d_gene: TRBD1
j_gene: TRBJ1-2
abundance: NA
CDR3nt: TGTGCCAGCAGCCCCCTTGGAGGGGGCTCAGGGGGTAATGGCTACACCTTC
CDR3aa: CASSPLGGGSGGNGYTF

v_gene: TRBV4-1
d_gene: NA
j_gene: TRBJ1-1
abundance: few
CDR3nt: TGCGCCAGCAGCCTAAGACAGCCGTACTACACTGAAGCTTTCTTT
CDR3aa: CASSLRQPYYTEAFF

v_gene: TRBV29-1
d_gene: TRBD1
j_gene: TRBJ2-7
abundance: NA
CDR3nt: TGCAGCGCCGGGACAGTTACCTACGAGCAGTACTTC
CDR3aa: CSAGTVTYEQYF

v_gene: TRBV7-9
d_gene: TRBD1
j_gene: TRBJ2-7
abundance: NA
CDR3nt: TGTTCCAGCAGAATGGGAGGGACAGGGGGCATCTACGAGCAGTACTTC
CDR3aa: CSSRMGGTGGIYEQYF

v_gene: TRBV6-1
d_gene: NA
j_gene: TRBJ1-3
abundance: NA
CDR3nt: TGTGCCAGCGACGGACAGAGACTCTCTGGAAACACCATATATTTT
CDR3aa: CASDGQRLSGNTIYF

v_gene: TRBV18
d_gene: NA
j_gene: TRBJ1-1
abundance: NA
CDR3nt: TGTGCCAGCTCCCGGGACACTCTGAACACTGAAGCTTTCTTT
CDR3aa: CASSRDTLNTEAFF

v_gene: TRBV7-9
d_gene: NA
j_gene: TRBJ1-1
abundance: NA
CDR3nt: TGTGCCAGCAGCCCCTTGTCGTGGGAGTGGACTGAAGCTTTCTTT
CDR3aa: CASSPLSWEWTEAFF

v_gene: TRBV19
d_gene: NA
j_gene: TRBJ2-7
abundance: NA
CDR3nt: TGTGCCAGTAGACGGGGAAACGAGCAGTACTTC
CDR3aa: CASRRGNEQYF

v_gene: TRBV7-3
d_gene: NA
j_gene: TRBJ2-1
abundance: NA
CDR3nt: TGTGCCAGCAGCTTAGGTGTAGCCTACTACAATGAGCAGTTCTTC
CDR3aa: CASSLGVAYYNEQFF

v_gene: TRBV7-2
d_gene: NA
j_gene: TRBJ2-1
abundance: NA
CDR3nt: TGTGCCAGCAGGTACAGGGAGGGTTCCTACAATGAGCAGTTCTTC
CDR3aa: CASRYREGSYNEQFF

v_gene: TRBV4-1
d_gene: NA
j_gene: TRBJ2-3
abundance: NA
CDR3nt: TGCGCCAGCAGCCGGGCTAATAGGCAGTATTTT
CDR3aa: CASSRANRQYF

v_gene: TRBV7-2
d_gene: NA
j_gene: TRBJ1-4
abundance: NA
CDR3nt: TGTGCCAGCAGCTTAGAACTGCCTCCTGAAAAACTGTTTTTT
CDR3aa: CASSLELPPEKLFF